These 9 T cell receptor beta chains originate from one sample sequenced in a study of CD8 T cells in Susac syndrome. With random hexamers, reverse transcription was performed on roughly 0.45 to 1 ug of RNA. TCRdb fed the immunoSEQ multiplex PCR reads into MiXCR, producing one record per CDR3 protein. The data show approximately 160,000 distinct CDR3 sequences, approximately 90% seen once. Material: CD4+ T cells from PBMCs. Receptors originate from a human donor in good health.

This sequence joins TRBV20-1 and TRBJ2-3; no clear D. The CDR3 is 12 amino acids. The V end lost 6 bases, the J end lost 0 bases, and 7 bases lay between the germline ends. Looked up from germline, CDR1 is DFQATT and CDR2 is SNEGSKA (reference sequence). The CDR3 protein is CSAAPSTDTQYF. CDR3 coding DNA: TGCAGTGCCGCACCTAGCACAGATACGCAGTATTTT.

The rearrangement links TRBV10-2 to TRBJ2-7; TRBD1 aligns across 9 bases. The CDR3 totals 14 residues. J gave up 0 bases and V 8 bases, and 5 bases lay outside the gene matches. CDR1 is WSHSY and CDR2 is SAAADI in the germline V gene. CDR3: CASQRDRVSYEQYF. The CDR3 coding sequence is TGCGCCAGCCAGCGGGACAGGGTCTCCTACGAGCAGTACTTC.

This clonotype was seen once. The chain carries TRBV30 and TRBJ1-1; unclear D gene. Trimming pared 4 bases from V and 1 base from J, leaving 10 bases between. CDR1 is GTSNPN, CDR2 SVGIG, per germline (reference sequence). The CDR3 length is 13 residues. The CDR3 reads CAWNYDKNTEAFF. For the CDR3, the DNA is TGTGCCTGGAACTATGACAAGAACACTGAAGCTTTCTTT.

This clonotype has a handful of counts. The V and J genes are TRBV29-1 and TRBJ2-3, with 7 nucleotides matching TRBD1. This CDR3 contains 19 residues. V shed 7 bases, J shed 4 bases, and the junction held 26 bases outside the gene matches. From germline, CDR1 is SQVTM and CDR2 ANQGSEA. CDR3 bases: TGCAGCGCCGCCCTGGCTCCGGGACAAATAAACCAGGGGGCAGATACGCAGTATTTT. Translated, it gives CSAALAPGQINQGADTQYF.

CDR3 sequence (DNA): TGTGCCAGCAGCCGACAAAAGGGGTCGGGGTCTTCCGCATCCTACGAGCAGTACTTC. Translation: CASSRQKGSGSSASYEQYF. The chain combines TRBV3-1 with TRBJ2-7; D assignment may be TRBD1 or TRBD2 (5 bases each). CDR3 size: 19 residues. CDR1 and CDR2 from the germline V gene are LGHDT and YNNKEL (reference sequence). The V end lost 4 bases, the J end lost 1 base, and 26 bases lay between the germline ends.

The CDR3 sequence: CASSPPGLVDEQYF. In nucleotides, the CDR3 is TGCGCCAGCAGCCCGCCCGGACTAGTCGACGAGCAGTACTTC. The V call is TRBV5-1, the J call TRBJ2-7; 7 bases map to TRBD2. In germline, CDR1 is SGHRS, CDR2 YFSETQ. V lost 4 bases to trimming and J lost 5 bases; unmatched junction nucleotides: 9. The CDR3 length is 14 residues.

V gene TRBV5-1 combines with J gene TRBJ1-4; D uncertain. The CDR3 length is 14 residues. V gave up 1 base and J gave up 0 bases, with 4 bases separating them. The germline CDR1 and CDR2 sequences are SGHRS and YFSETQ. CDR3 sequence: CASSLWATNEKLFF. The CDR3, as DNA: TGCGCCAGCAGCTTGTGGGCAACTAATGAAAAACTGTTTTTT. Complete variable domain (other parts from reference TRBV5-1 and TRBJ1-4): KAGVTQTPRYLIKTRGQQVTLSCSPISGHRSVSWYQQTPGQGLQFLFEYFSETQRNKGNFPGRFSGRQFSNSRSEMNVSTLELGDSALYLCASSLWATNEKLFFGSGTQLSVL.

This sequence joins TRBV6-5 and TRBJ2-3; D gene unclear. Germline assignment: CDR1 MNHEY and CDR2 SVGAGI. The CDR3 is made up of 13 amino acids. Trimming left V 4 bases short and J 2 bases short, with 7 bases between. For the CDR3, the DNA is TGTGCCAGCAGTTCCGTGCACACAGATACGCAGTATTTT. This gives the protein CASSSVHTDTQYF.

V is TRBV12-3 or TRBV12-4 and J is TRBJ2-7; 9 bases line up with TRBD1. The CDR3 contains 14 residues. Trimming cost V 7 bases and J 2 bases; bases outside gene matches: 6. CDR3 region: CASTPGTGTYEQYF. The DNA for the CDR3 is TGTGCCAGCACCCCCGGGACAGGGACCTACGAGCAGTACTTC.